This TCR beta chain was profiled in a study of blood T cells in healthy people across ages. The CDR3 is 14 residues long. Germline-derived CDR1 and CDR2 are MNHEY and SMNVEV (reference sequence). The V end lost 7 bases, the J end lost 2 bases, and 12 bases lay between the germline ends. A second PCR of about 6 to 12 cycles used a sample-barcoded 5' primer and a J-beta primer mix. TCRdb redid the calling of the 5' RACE reads with MiXCR, one entry per CDR3 protein. The sample includes roughly 800,000 distinct CDR3 sequences, approximately 25% of them seen just once. The data also belong to a second study, concerning T cells of mothers and their children.

The V gene is TRBV27, the J gene TRBJ2-1, with D possibly matching TRBD2 (6 bases). The receptor's source is a boy between 10 and 17 years old in good health. Sequencing was carried out using blood. The CDR3 reads CASNPGLPYNEQFF. Written as DNA, the CDR3 is TGTGCCAGCAACCCGGGACTTCCCTACAATGAGCAGTTCTTC.